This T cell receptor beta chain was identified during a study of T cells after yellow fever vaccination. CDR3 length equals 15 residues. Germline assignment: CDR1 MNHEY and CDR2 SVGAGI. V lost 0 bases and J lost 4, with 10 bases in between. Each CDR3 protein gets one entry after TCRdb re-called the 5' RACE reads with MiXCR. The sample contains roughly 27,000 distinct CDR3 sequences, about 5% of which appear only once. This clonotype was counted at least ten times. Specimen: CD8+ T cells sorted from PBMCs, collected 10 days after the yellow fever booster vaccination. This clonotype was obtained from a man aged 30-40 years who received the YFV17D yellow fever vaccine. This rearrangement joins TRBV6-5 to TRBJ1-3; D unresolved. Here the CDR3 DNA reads TGTGCCAGCAGTTACTCGCGGTCGTACGGAAACACCATATATTTT. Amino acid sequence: CASSYSRSYGNTIYF.